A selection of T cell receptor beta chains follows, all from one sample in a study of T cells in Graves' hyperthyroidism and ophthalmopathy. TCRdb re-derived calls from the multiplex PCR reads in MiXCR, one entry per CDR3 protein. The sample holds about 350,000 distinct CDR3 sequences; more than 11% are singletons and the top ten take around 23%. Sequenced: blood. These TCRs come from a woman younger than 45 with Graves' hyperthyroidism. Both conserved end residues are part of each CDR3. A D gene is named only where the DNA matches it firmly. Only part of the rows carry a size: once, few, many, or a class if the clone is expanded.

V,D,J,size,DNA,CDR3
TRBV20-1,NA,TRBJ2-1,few,TGCAGTGCTAGTTCCTCGGGACGGGGTACGGATGAGCAGTTCTTC,CSASSSGRGTDEQFF
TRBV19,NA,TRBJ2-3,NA,TGTGCCAGTACCACCGGGGATACGCAGTATTTT,CASTTGDTQYF
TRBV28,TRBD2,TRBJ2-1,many,TGTGCCAGCAGTTTTGGGGACAGACTAGCGGGAGGGTATTACAATGAGCAGTTCTTC,CASSFGDRLAGGYYNEQFF
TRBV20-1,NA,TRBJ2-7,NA,TGCAGTGCTAGGATCGGGGTTGGTTACGAGCAGTACTTC,CSARIGVGYEQYF
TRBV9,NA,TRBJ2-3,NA,TGTGCCAGCAGCGTAGAGGCTCGTTCAGATACGCAGTATTTT,CASSVEARSDTQYF
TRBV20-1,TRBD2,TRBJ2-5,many,TGCAGTGCCATTGGACTAGCGGGAGTAGACGTGGAGACCCAGTACTTC,CSAIGLAGVDVETQYF
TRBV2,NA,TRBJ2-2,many,TGTGCCAGACGGATACAGGGCACCGGGGAGCTGTTTTTT,CARRIQGTGELFF
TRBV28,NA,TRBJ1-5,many,TGTGCCAGCAGTTTACGCCCGGGACCCCAGCATTTT,CASSLRPGPQHF
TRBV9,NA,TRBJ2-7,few,TGTGCCAGCGGATCCGACCACGAGCAGTACTTC,CASGSDHEQYF
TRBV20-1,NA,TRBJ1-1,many,TGCAGTAAGAGCAGGGGCTTGGACACTGAAGCTTTCTTT,CSKSRGLDTEAFF
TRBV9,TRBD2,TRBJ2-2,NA,TGTGCCAGCAAGGCGGGAGTGGTCACCGGGGAGCTGTTTTTT,CASKAGVVTGELFF
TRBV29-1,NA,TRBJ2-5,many,TGCAGCGCCTTAACGGGACGTTTTCAAGAGACCCAGTACTTC,CSALTGRFQETQYF
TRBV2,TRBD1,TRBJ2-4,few,TGTGCCAGCACGGGACAGGGGGCGGACATTCAGTACTTC,CASTGQGADIQYF
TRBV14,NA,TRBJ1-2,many,TGTGCCAGCAGCCAAGAACGGGGAAGCTACACCTTC,CASSQERGSYTF
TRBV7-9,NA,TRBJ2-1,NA,TGTGCCAGCAGCTTAGTCCCCGGTGAGCAGTTCTTC,CASSLVPGEQFF
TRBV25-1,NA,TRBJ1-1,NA,TGTGCCAGCAGCTCCGGACGGCACACTGAAGCTTTCTTT,CASSSGRHTEAFF